This T cell receptor beta chain was observed in a study of cytomegalovirus exposure and HLA in healthy donors. The study ran its PCR with 60 Vbeta and 13 Jbeta primers. TCRdb's table, derived via immunoSEQ multiplex PCR, lists solely in-frame clones and lacks some. The sample has around 150,000 clones; 84% are singletons. A single count supports this clone. Antigen: not known. V lost 5 bases to trimming and J lost 0 bases, with 13 bases between them. The V gene's germline CDR1 is KGHSH and CDR2 LQKENI. The length of the CDR3 is 15 residues. Study-level findings and limits: Most TCR sequences were rare, but some public TCRs occurred in many donors.

The genes are TRBV18 and TRBJ1-1; tentatively, D is TRBD1 (5 bases). The source material was PBMCs. The clonotype was recovered from a man aged 50 or older in good health and CMV-seropositive. CDR3 coding DNA: TGTGCCAGCTCATCCGAGACAGAGATGAACACTGAAGCTTTCTTT. Its translation is CASSSETEMNTEAFF.